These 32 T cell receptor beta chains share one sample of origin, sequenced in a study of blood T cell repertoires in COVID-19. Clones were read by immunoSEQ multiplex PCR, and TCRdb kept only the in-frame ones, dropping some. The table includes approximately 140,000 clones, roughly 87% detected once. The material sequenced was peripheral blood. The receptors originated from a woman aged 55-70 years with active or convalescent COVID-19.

CDR3 nucleotides: TGCGCCAGCAGCCAATTTAGTGGAGGGGCGGTGTATGAGCAGTTCTTC. This gives the protein CASSQFSGGAVYEQFF. V and J are TRBV4-3 and TRBJ2-1; D possibly corresponds to TRBD2 (6 bases). V was pared by 2 bases and J by 8 bases, with 19 bases between. This CDR3 spans 16 amino acids. Germline CDR1 is LGHNA and CDR2 is YSLEER.

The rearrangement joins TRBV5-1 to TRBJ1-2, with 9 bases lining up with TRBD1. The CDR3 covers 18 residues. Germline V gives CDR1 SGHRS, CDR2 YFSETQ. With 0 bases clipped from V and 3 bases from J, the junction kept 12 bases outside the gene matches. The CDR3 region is CASSLEWTGAFSHYGYTF. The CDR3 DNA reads TGCGCCAGCAGCTTGGAGTGGACAGGGGCTTTTTCTCACTATGGCTACACCTTC.

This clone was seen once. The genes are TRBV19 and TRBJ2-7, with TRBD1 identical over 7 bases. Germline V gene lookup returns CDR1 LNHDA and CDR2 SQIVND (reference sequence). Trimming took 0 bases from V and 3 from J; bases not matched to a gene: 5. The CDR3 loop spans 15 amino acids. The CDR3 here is CASSIDPGQIYEQYF. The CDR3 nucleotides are TGTGCCAGTAGTATAGATCCGGGACAGATCTACGAGCAGTACTTC.

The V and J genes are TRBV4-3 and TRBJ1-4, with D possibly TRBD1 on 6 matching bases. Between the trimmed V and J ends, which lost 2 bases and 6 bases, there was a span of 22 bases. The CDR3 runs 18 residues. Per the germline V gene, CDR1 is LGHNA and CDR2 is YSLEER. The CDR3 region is CASSQSSRLGGAHEKLFF. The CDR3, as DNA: TGCGCCAGCAGCCAATCCTCCCGTCTAGGGGGGGCGCATGAAAAACTGTTTTTT.

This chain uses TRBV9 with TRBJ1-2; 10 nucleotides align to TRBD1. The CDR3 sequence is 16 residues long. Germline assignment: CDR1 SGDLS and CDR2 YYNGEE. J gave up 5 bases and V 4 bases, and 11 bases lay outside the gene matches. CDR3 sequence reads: CASSSSGTGVRYGYTF. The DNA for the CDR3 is TGTGCCAGCAGCTCCTCCGGGACAGGGGTACGGTATGGCTACACCTTC. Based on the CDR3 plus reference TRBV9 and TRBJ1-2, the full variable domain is DSGVTQTPKHLITATGQRVTLRCSPRSGDLSVYWYQQSLDQGLQFLIQYYNGEERAKGNILERFSAQQFPDLHSELNLSSLELGDSALYFCASSSSGTGVRYGYTFGSGTRLTVV.

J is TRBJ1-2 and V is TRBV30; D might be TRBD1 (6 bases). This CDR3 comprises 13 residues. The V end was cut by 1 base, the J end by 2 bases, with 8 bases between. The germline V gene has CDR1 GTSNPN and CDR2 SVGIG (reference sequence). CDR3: CAWSEGQNYGYTF. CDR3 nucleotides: TGTGCCTGGAGTGAGGGACAAAACTATGGCTACACCTTC. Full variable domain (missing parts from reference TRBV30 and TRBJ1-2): SQTIHQWPATLVQPVGSPLSLECTVEGTSNPNLYWYRQAAGRGLQLLFYSVGIGQISSEVPQNLSASRPQDRQFILSSKKLLLSDSGFYLCAWSEGQNYGYTFGSGTRLTVV.

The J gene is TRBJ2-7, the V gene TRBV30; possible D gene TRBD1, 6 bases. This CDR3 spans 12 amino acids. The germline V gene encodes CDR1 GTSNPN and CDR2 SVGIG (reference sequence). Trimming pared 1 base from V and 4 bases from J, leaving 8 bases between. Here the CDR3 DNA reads TGTGCCTGGAGTGGTCAGGGGTACGAGCAGTACTTC. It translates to CAWSGQGYEQYF. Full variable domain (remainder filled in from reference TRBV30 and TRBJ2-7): SQTIHQWPATLVQPVGSPLSLECTVEGTSNPNLYWYRQAAGRGLQLLFYSVGIGQISSEVPQNLSASRPQDRQFILSSKKLLLSDSGFYLCAWSGQGYEQYFGPGTRLTVT.

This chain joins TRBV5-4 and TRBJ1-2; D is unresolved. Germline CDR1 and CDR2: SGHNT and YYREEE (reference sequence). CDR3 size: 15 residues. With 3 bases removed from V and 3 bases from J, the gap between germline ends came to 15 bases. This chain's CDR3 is CASSSARDSHYGYTF. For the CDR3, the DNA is TGTGCCAGCAGCTCGGCCCGGGATTCCCACTATGGCTACACCTTC.

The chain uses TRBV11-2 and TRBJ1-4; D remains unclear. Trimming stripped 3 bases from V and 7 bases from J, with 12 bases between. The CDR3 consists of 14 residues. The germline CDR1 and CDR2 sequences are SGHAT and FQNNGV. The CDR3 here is CASSLSDGLEKLFF. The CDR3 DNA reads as TGTGCCAGCAGCTTGTCCGATGGACTTGAAAAACTGTTTTTT.

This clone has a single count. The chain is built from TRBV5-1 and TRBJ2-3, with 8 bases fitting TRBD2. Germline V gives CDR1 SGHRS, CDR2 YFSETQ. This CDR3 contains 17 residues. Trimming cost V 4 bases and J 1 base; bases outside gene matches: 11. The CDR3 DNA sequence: TGCGCCAGCAGCCCGAGCCACGGAGCGGGGGGCACAGATACGCAGTATTTT. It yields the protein CASSPSHGAGGTDTQYF.

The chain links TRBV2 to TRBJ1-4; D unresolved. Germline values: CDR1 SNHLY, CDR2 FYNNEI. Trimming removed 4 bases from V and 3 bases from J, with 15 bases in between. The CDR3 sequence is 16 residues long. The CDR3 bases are TGTGCCAGCAGTGCCCGGGGAGGCGGGCCTAATGAAAAACTGTTTTTT. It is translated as CASSARGGGPNEKLFF.

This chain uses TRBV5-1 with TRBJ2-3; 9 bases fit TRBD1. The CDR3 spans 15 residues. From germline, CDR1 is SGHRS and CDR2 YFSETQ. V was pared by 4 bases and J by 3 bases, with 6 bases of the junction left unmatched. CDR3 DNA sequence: TGCGCCAGCAGCCTCGGGACAGGGCAAACAGATACGCAGTATTTT. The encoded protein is CASSLGTGQTDTQYF. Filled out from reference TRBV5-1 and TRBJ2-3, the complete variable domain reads KAGVTQTPRYLIKTRGQQVTLSCSPISGHRSVSWYQQTPGQGLQFLFEYFSETQRNKGNFPGRFSGRQFSNSRSEMNVSTLELGDSALYLCASSLGTGQTDTQYFGPGTRLTVL.

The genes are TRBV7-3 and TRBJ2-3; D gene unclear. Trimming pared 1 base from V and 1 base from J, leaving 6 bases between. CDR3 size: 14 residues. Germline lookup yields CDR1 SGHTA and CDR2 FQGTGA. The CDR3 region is CASSLNGRTDTQYF. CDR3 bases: TGTGCCAGCAGCTTAAACGGTCGCACAGATACGCAGTATTTT.

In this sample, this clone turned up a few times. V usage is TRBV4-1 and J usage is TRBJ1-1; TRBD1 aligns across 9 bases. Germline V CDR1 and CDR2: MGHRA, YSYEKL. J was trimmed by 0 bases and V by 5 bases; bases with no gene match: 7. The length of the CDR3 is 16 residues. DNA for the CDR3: TGCGCCAGCAGCTCGGGACAGGGCGGGTTGAACACTGAAGCTTTCTTT. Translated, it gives CASSSGQGGLNTEAFF.

CDR3 coding DNA: TGTGCCAGCAGTCCGGGACAGCCCTATAATTCACCCCTCCACTTT. The encoded protein is CASSPGQPYNSPLHF. This chain joins TRBV5-4 and TRBJ1-6, with 7 bases lining up with TRBD1. The CDR3 has 15 amino acids. V lost 5 bases and J lost 2; bases outside the gene matches: 4. Germline-derived CDR1 and CDR2 are SGHNT and YYREEE (reference sequence).

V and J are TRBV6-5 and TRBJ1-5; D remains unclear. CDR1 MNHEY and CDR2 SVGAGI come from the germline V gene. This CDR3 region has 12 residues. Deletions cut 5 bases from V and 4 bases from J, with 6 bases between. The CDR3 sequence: CASSPRNQPQHF. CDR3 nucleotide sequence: TGTGCCAGCAGTCCCAGGAATCAGCCCCAGCATTTT.

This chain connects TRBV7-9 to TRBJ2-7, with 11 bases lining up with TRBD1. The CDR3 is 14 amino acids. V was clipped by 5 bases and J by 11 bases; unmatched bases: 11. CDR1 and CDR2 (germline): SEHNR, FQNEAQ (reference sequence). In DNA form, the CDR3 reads TGTGCCAGCAGCCAAGGACAGGGGGCGCGGGTAGAGTACTTC. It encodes CASSQGQGARVEYF.

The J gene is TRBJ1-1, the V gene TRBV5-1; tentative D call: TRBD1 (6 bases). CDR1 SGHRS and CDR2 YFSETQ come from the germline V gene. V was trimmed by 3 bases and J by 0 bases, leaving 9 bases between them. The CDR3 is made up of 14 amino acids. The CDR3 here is CASSSGTLNTEAFF. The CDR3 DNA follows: TGCGCCAGCAGCTCCGGGACACTGAACACTGAAGCTTTCTTT. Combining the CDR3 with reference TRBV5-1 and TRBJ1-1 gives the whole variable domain KAGVTQTPRYLIKTRGQQVTLSCSPISGHRSVSWYQQTPGQGLQFLFEYFSETQRNKGNFPGRFSGRQFSNSRSEMNVSTLELGDSALYLCASSSGTLNTEAFFGQGTRLTVV.

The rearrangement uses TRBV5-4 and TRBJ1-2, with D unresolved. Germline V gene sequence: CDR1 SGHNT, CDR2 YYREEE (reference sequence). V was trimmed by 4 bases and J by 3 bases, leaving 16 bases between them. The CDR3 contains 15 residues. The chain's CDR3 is CASSLTAGVDYGYTF. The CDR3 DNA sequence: TGTGCCAGCAGCCTTACCGCCGGGGTTGACTATGGCTACACCTTC.

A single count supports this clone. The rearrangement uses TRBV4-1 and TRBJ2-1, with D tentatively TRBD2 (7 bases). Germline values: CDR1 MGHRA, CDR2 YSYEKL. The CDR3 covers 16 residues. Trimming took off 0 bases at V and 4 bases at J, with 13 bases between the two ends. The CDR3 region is CASSQDPRGGYNEQFF. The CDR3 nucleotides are TGCGCCAGCAGCCAAGATCCTAGGGGGGGTTACAATGAGCAGTTCTTC.

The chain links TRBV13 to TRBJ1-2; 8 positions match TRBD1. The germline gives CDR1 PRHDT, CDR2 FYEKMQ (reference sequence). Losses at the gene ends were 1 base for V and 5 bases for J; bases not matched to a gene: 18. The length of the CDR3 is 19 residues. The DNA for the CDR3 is TGTGCCAGCAGCTTAGCGGACAGGGTAGGATACATGGTTCCTTATGGCTACACCTTC. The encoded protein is CASSLADRVGYMVPYGYTF.

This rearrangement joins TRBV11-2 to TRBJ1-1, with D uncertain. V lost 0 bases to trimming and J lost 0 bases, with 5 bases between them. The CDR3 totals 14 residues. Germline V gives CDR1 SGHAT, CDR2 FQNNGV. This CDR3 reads CASSLDQVNTEAFF. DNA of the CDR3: TGTGCCAGCAGCTTAGATCAGGTGAACACTGAAGCTTTCTTT.

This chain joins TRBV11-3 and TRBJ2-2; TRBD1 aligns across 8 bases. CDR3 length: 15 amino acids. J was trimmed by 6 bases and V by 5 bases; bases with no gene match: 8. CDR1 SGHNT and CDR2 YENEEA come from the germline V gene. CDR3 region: CASSPDRADAGELFF. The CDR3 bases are TGTGCCAGCAGCCCGGACAGGGCGGATGCCGGGGAGCTGTTTTTT.

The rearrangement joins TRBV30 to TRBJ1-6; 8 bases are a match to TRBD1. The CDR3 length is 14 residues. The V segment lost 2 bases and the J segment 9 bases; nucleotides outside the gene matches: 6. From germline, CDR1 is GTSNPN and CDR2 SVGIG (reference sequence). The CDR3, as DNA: TGTGCCTGGAGTCTCCAGGGGGCCGGTTCACCCCTCCACTTT. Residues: CAWSLQGAGSPLHF.

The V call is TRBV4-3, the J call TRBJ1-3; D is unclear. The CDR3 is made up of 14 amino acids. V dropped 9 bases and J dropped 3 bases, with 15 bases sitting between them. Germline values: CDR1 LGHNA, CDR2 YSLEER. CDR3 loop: CASTPGTDGNTIYF. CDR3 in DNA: TGCGCCAGTACCCCGGGAACGGATGGAAACACCATATATTTT.

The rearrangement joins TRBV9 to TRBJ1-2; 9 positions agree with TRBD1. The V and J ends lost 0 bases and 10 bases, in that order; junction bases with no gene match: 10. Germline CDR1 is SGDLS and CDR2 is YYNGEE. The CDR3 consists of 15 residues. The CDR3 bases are TGTGCCAGCAGCGTAGAGGGGGGGACAGGGACAATCTACACCTTC. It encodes CASSVEGGTGTIYTF.

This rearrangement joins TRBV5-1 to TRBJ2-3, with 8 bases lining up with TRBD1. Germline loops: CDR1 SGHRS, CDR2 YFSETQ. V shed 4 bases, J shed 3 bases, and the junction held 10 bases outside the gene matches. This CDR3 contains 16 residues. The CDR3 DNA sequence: TGCGCCAGCAGCCCGGGCGGCAGGGGGCGGACAGATACGCAGTATTTT. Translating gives CASSPGGRGRTDTQYF.

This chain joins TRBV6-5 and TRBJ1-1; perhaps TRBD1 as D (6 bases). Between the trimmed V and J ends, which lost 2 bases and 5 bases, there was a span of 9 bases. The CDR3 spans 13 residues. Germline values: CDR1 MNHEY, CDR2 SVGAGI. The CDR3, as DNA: TGTGCCAGCAGTTACAGGGGGGGGACTGAAGCTTTCTTT. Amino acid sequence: CASSYRGGTEAFF.

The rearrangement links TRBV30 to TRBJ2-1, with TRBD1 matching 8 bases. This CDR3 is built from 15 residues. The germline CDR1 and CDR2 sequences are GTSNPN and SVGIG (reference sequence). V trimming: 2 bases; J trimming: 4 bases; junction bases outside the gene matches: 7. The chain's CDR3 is CAWSPGQGRYNEQFF. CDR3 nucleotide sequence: TGTGCCTGGAGTCCTGGACAGGGCAGGTACAATGAGCAGTTCTTC.

The CDR3 DNA follows: TGTGCCAGCAGCCTCCCTAGGACCGGGGAGCTGTTTTTT. Translation gives CASSLPRTGELFF. The J gene is TRBJ2-2, the V gene TRBV11-2; no definite D call. The CDR3 has 13 residues. CDR1 SGHAT and CDR2 FQNNGV come from the germline V gene. V was clipped by 5 bases and J by 5 bases, with 9 bases between them.

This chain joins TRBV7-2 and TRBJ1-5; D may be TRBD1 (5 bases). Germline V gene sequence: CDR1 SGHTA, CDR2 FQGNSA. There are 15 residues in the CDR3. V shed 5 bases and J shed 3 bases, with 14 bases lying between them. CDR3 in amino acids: CASSKRQSNNQPQHF. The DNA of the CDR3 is TGTGCCAGCAGCAAAAGACAGAGTAACAATCAGCCCCAGCATTTT.

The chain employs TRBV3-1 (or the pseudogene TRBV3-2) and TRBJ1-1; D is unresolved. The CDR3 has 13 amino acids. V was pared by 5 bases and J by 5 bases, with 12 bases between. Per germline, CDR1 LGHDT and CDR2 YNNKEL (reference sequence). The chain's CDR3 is CASSKRESTEAFF. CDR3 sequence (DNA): TGTGCCAGCAGCAAGAGGGAGTCGACTGAAGCTTTCTTT.